The sample holds a few counts of the clone carrying this T cell receptor beta chain. This specimen comes from a study of blood T cell repertoires in COVID-19. This CDR3 is built from 14 residues. Germline V gene lookup returns CDR1 MDHEN and CDR2 SYDVKM. V was trimmed by 3 bases and J by 0 bases, leaving 8 bases between them. Sequenced by immunoSEQ multiplex PCR; TCRdb stores in-frame clones only, minus some. The sample contains about 300,000 clones, almost 90% of which appear only once. This TCR derives from a woman under 30 with acute COVID-19. The sequenced material came from PBMCs or T cells enriched from blood (not recorded which). The chain joins TRBV28 to TRBJ1-1; D gene uncertain. The CDR3 reads CASSFGDLNTEAFF. The CDR3 DNA follows: TGTGCCAGCAGTTTTGGCGACTTGAACACTGAAGCTTTCTTT.